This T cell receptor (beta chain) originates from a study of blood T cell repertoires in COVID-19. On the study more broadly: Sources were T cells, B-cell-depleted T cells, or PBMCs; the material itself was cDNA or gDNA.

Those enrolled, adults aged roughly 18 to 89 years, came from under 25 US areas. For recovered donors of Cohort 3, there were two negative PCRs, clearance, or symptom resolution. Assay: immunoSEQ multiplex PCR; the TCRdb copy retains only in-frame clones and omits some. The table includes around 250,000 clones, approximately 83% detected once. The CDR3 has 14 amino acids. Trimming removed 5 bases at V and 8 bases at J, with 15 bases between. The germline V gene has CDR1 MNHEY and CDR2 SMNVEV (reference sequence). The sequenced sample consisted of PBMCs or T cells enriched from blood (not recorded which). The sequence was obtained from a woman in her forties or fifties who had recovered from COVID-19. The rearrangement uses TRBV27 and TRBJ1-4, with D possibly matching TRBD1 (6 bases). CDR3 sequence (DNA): TGTGCCAGCAGTGACAGTCGAAGGGGGGAAAAACTGTTTTTT. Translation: CASSDSRRGEKLFF.